Presented here are 21 T cell receptor beta chains from one specimen sequenced in a study of control samples from healthy donors and cancer patients. TCRdb keeps only in-frame clones here, not all; method: immunoSEQ multiplex PCR. The listing records fewer than 250,000 clones. The sample taken for sequencing was blood. Receptor source: a woman in her twenties or thirties in good health.

The rearrangement joins TRBV6-2 or TRBV6-3 to TRBJ2-7; 9 bases fit TRBD2. The CDR3 consists of 17 residues. The ends lost 7 bases at V and 5 bases at J; junction bases unmatched: 18. Germline CDR1 reads MNHEY; CDR2 reads SVGEGT. The CDR3 spells CASTPPGRGGLKNEQYF. DNA for the CDR3: TGTGCCAGCACCCCCCCTGGGCGGGGGGGCTTAAAAAACGAGCAGTACTTC.

V is TRBV29-1 and J is TRBJ1-5, with a possible D match to TRBD1 (5 bases). Trimming removed 2 bases at V and 6 bases at J, with 11 bases between. Looked up from germline, CDR1 is SQVTM and CDR2 is ANQGSEA. The CDR3 totals 13 residues. The CDR3 reads CSVESGLGQPQHF. In DNA form, the CDR3 reads TGCAGCGTTGAATCGGGGCTCGGTCAGCCCCAGCATTTT. Using reference TRBV29-1 and TRBJ1-5 for the parts outside the CDR3, the full variable domain is SAVISQKPSRDICQRGTSLTIQCQVDSQVTMMFWYRQQPGQSLTLIATANQGSEATYESGFVIDKFPISRPNLTFSTLTVSNMSPEDSSIYLCSVESGLGQPQHFGDGTRLSIL.

V and J are TRBV25-1 and TRBJ1-4; D is possibly TRBD1 (5 bases). The length of the CDR3 is 15 residues. V lost 3 bases, J lost 5 bases, and 13 bases lay in between. Germline V gene sequence: CDR1 MGHDK, CDR2 SYGVNS. The CDR3 coding sequence is TGTGCCAGCAGTGATGACAGCTCAGGGAATGAAAAACTGTTTTTT. It specifies CASSDDSSGNEKLFF.

The chain combines TRBV10-2 with TRBJ2-7; D perhaps matches TRBD1 (7 bases). V lost 3 bases to trimming and J lost 4 bases, with 19 bases between them. Looked up from germline, CDR1 is WSHSY and CDR2 is SAAADI. This CDR3 is 16 amino acids long. The DNA of the CDR3 is TGCGCCAGCAGTGAAGGATTTAGGGGGCGGGGATACGAGCAGTACTTC. It is translated as CASSEGFRGRGYEQYF.

The J gene is TRBJ1-5, the V gene TRBV7-6, with TRBD1 matching over 9 bases. Losses at the gene ends were 5 bases for V and 5 bases for J; bases not matched to a gene: 7. The CDR3 has 15 amino acids. Per the germline V gene, CDR1 is SGHVS and CDR2 is FNYEAQ. The CDR3 reads CASSATTGGDQPQHF. In DNA form, the CDR3 reads TGTGCCAGCAGCGCGACGACAGGGGGAGATCAGCCCCAGCATTTT.

The chain links TRBV5-1 to TRBJ1-1; D is undetermined. CDR3 length equals 14 residues. Deletions cut 3 bases from V and 1 base from J, with 10 bases between. Germline values: CDR1 SGHRS, CDR2 YFSETQ. CDR3: CASSYLTPNTEAFF. The CDR3 nucleotides are TGCGCCAGCAGCTACCTTACACCGAACACTGAAGCTTTCTTT.

V usage is TRBV5-1 and J usage is TRBJ2-3; D may be TRBD2 (6 bases). The CDR3 extends over 15 amino acids. Germline CDR1 is SGHRS and CDR2 is YFSETQ. V lost 0 bases to trimming and J lost 8 bases, with 16 bases between them. The CDR3 reads CASSLVGSLGGTQYF. CDR3 DNA sequence: TGCGCCAGCAGCTTGGTTGGTAGCCTCGGGGGTACGCAGTATTTT.

The V call is TRBV6-2 or TRBV6-3, the J call TRBJ1-2; D gene ambiguous. This CDR3 region has 13 residues. In germline, CDR1 is MNHEY, CDR2 SVGEGT. The V end was cut by 2 bases, the J end by 3 bases, with 7 bases between. CDR3 coding DNA: TGTGCCAGCAGTTACATTGGGGACTATGGCTACACCTTC. This translates into CASSYIGDYGYTF.

The J gene is TRBJ2-5, the V gene TRBV5-1, with D possibly TRBD1 on 5 matching bases. The CDR3 length is 11 residues. Germline V CDR1 and CDR2: SGHRS, YFSETQ. V lost 5 bases and J 5 bases, leaving 7 bases between the germline ends. The CDR3 here is CASRRGETQYF. The CDR3 bases are TGCGCCAGCAGAAGGGGCGAGACCCAGTACTTC.

The rearrangement uses TRBV27 and TRBJ1-2; a possible D gene is TRBD1 (5 bases). The length of the CDR3 is 15 residues. Deletions cut 3 bases from V and 4 bases from J, with 15 bases between. CDR1 is MNHEY and CDR2 is SMNVEV in the germline V gene (reference sequence). For the CDR3, the DNA is TGTGCCAGCAGTTTTAGGGACCCCAGAACCTATGGCTACACCTTC. Amino acids: CASSFRDPRTYGYTF.

DNA of the CDR3: TGTGCCAGCAGCCCCGGGACAGGGAACCACAATGAGCAGTTCTTC. It translates to CASSPGTGNHNEQFF. The J gene is TRBJ2-1, the V gene TRBV7-2; 9 nucleotides agree with TRBD1. The J segment lost 5 bases and the V segment lost 5 bases, leaving 7 bases of the junction unmatched. Germline values: CDR1 SGHTA, CDR2 FQGNSA. This CDR3 comprises 15 residues.

The rearrangement links TRBV30 to TRBJ2-6, with D hard to call. Germline V CDR1 and CDR2: GTSNPN, SVGIG (reference sequence). The CDR3 length is 14 residues. V lost 4 bases, J lost 3 bases, and 10 bases lay in between. The CDR3 region has the DNA TGTGCCTGGATAATGCGGAATGGGGCCAACGTCCTGACTTTC. It codes for CAWIMRNGANVLTF.

The V and J genes are TRBV19 and TRBJ1-5; 11 nucleotides match TRBD1. With V trimmed by 4 bases and J by 7 bases, 18 bases remained unmatched. The germline V gene has CDR1 LNHDA and CDR2 SQIVND (reference sequence). This CDR3 contains 19 residues. CDR3 amino acids: CASSTPVDRTGGASQPQHF. CDR3 nucleotide sequence: TGTGCCAGTAGTACGCCTGTGGATAGGACAGGGGGCGCGTCGCAGCCCCAGCATTTT.

The V and J genes are TRBV18 and TRBJ2-5; D is possibly TRBD1 (5 bases). CDR1 is KGHSH and CDR2 is LQKENI in the germline V gene. The CDR3 extends over 14 amino acids. V was clipped by 5 bases and J by 0 bases, with 10 bases between them. The CDR3 nucleotides read TGTGCCAGCTCATTCACAGGATACCAAGAGACCCAGTACTTC. Translated: CASSFTGYQETQYF.

This sequence joins TRBV6-5 and TRBJ2-3, with TRBD1 as a possible D gene (6 bases). V was clipped by 6 bases and J by 5 bases, with 18 bases between them. The CDR3 has 15 residues. Germline assignment: CDR1 MNHEY and CDR2 SVGAGI. This chain's CDR3 is CASSKFDRSGDTQYF. The CDR3 DNA reads as TGTGCCAGCAGCAAATTCGACAGGTCAGGAGATACGCAGTATTTT.

The V call is TRBV5-1, the J call TRBJ1-2, with D tentatively TRBD1 (6 bases). CDR1 and CDR2 from the germline V gene are SGHRS and YFSETQ. The length of the CDR3 is 14 residues. Deletions cut 4 bases from V and 6 bases from J, with 16 bases between. In DNA form, the CDR3 reads TGCGCCAGCAGCGTCAGGGGATCCTCCAATGGCTACACCTTC. This encodes CASSVRGSSNGYTF.

CDR3 bases: TGTGCCAGCAGCTTCCAGGGGCGAGTGGGCACAGATACGCAGTATTTT. Translating gives CASSFQGRVGTDTQYF. The chain couples TRBV5-5 to TRBJ2-3; maybe TRBD1 (6 bases). The V end lost 2 bases, the J end lost 1 base, and 14 bases lay between the germline ends. The germline gives CDR1 SGHKS, CDR2 YYEKEE (reference sequence). The CDR3 covers 16 residues.

J is TRBJ1-2 and V is TRBV13; TRBD1 matches 7 bases. The CDR3 is made up of 14 amino acids. J gave up 3 bases and V 5 bases, and 6 bases lay outside the gene matches. The germline gives CDR1 PRHDT, CDR2 FYEKMQ (reference sequence). CDR3 loop: CASSPKTGYYGYTF. The DNA of the CDR3 is TGTGCCAGCAGCCCTAAGACAGGGTACTATGGCTACACCTTC.

This chain links TRBV5-1 with TRBJ1-6; D is unresolved. Germline V gene sequence: CDR1 SGHRS, CDR2 YFSETQ. With 0 bases removed from V and 0 bases from J, the gap between germline ends came to 7 bases. The CDR3 runs to 16 residues. CDR3 in DNA: TGCGCCAGCAGCTTGGCCGGGAGCTCCTATAATTCACCCCTCCACTTT. Translating it yields CASSLAGSSYNSPLHF. Based on the CDR3 plus reference TRBV5-1 and TRBJ1-6, the full variable domain is KAGVTQTPRYLIKTRGQQVTLSCSPISGHRSVSWYQQTPGQGLQFLFEYFSETQRNKGNFPGRFSGRQFSNSRSEMNVSTLELGDSALYLCASSLAGSSYNSPLHFGNGTRLTVT.

V gene TRBV28 combines with J gene TRBJ1-2; D might be TRBD1 (5 bases). V was cut by 11 bases and J by 3 bases, with 16 bases left in between. The germline gives CDR1 MDHEN, CDR2 SYDVKM. The CDR3 extends over 13 amino acids. This CDR3 reads CAAPGGRDYGYTF. CDR3 nucleotides: TGTGCCGCCCCCGGGGGTCGAGACTATGGCTACACCTTC.

V is TRBV9 and J is TRBJ1-3; D is undetermined. This CDR3 contains 16 residues. V gave up 1 base and J gave up 0 bases, with 11 bases separating them. The V gene's germline CDR1 is SGDLS and CDR2 YYNGEE. The CDR3 DNA follows: TGTGCCAGCAGCGTATGGGAACTCGTCTCTGGAAACACCATATATTTT. It specifies CASSVWELVSGNTIYF.